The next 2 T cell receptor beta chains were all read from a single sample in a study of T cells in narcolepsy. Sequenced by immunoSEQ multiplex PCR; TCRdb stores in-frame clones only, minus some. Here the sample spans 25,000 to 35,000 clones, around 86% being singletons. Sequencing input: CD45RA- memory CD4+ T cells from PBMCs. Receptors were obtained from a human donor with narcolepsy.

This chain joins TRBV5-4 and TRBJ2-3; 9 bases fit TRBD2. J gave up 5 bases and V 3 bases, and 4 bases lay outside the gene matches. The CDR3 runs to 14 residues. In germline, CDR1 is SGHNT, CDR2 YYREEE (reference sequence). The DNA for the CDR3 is TGTGCCAGCAGCTCCCCTAGCGGGGAAGATACGCAGTATTTT. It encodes CASSSPSGEDTQYF.

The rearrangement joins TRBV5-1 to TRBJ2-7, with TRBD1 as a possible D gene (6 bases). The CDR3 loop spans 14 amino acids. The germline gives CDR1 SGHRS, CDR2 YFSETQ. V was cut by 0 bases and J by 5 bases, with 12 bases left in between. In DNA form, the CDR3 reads TGCGCCAGCAGCTTGGCCAGGGGCTCTGACGAGCAGTACTTC. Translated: CASSLARGSDEQYF.